A selection of T cell receptor beta chains follows, all from one sample in a study of cytotoxic CD8 clonotypes in ibrutinib-treated CLL. Method: immunoSEQ multiplex PCR; TCRdb's copy keeps in-frame clones and lacks some. This table holds about 130,000 clones, 75% to 85% found once. The sequenced sample was PBMCs, obtained after 12 months of ibrutinib treatment. The receptors were gathered from a human donor with chronic lymphocytic leukemia. CDR3s include the opening cysteine and the closing phenylalanine or tryptophan. Clone size is not always given. Where it is, it says once, few, many or a class for expanded clones.

J: TRBJ2-5; length: 11; size: NA; V: TRBV20-1; CDR3: CSARGPETQYF
J: TRBJ1-5; length: 14; size: NA; V: TRBV4-1; CDR3: CASSIAGVPQPQHF
J: TRBJ1-2; length: 14; size: NA; V: TRBV29-1; CDR3: CSVGPDRGNYGYTF
J: TRBJ1-2; length: 12; size: NA; V: TRBV19; CDR3: CASSTRDTSYTF
J: TRBJ2-3; length: 15; size: NA; V: TRBV27; CDR3: CASSLDGGPTDTQYF
J: TRBJ2-5; length: 15; size: few; V: TRBV28; CDR3: CASSWADRHQETQYF
J: TRBJ2-5; length: 13; size: NA; V: TRBV11-3; CDR3: CASSRGVGETQYF
J: TRBJ1-5; length: 14; size: few; V: TRBV27; CDR3: CASTPRGGNQPQHF
J: TRBJ2-7; length: 13; size: NA; V: TRBV19; CDR3: CASMRLDSYEQYF
J: TRBJ1-4; length: 16; size: NA; V: TRBV18; CDR3: CASSPPGPGWNEKLFF
J: TRBJ2-7; length: 14; size: NA; V: TRBV7-6; CDR3: CASSLGGTAFEQYF
J: TRBJ1-4; length: 14; size: NA; V: TRBV18; CDR3: CASSRRTLDEKLFF
J: TRBJ2-2; length: 16; size: NA; V: TRBV19; CDR3: CASSASSGIPAGELFF
J: TRBJ2-3; length: 14; size: NA; V: TRBV14; CDR3: CASSRLDSTDTQYF
J: TRBJ1-5; length: 13; size: NA; V: TRBV19; CDR3: CASSDRVDQPQHF
J: TRBJ1-1; length: 15; size: few; V: TRBV7-9; CDR3: CASSSRVNRATEAFF
J: TRBJ2-7; length: 16; size: NA; V: TRBV28; CDR3: CASSPAYRGLAYEQYF
J: TRBJ2-5; length: 13; size: once; V: TRBV4-3; CDR3: CASSSPRSETQYF
J: TRBJ1-2; length: 12; size: NA; V: TRBV5-1; CDR3: CASLDNNYGYTF
J: TRBJ2-3; length: 15; size: NA; V: TRBV9; CDR3: CASSTYRGGSDTQYF
J: TRBJ1-1; length: 13; size: NA; V: TRBV5-1; CDR3: CASSLQGINEAFF
J: TRBJ1-2; length: 12; size: NA; V: TRBV28; CDR3: CASSFVDYGYTF
J: TRBJ1-4; length: 14; size: NA; V: TRBV7-9; CDR3: CASSQGQVNEKLFF
J: TRBJ2-7; length: 16; size: NA; V: TRBV28; CDR3: CASSYILAGGPHEQYF
J: TRBJ1-2; length: 13; size: few; V: TRBV10-3; CDR3: CAITIQENYGYTF
J: TRBJ1-5; length: 18; size: few; V: TRBV5-1; CDR3: CASSLEPPDRYSNQPQHF
J: TRBJ2-1; length: 15; size: NA; V: TRBV19; CDR3: CASSSGLNSYNEQFF
J: TRBJ2-7; length: 14; size: NA; V: TRBV28; CDR3: CASSRSTDRDEQYF
J: TRBJ2-7; length: 16; size: NA; V: TRBV7-8; CDR3: CASSLEGGAGVYEQYF
J: TRBJ2-7; length: 10; size: NA; V: TRBV6-5; CDR3: CATEAGEQYF
J: TRBJ1-3; length: 17; size: NA; V: TRBV25-1; CDR3: CASRKGQVGPSGNTIYF
J: TRBJ2-6; length: 14; size: NA; V: TRBV27; CDR3: CASSLFSGANVLTF
J: TRBJ1-2; length: 12; size: NA; V: TRBV7-2; CDR3: CASSLDGAGYTF
J: TRBJ1-1; length: 16; size: NA; V: TRBV4-2; CDR3: CASSQTGYGGDTEAFF
J: TRBJ2-7; length: 12; size: once; V: TRBV5-6; CDR3: CASSLRQYEQYF
J: TRBJ1-1; length: 15; size: NA; V: TRBV13; CDR3: CASSLNPDRNTEAFF
J: TRBJ2-1; length: 15; size: NA; V: TRBV6-5; CDR3: CASSYSPLTGGEQFF
J: TRBJ1-1; length: 16; size: NA; V: TRBV5-1; CDR3: CASSLVRGAMVTEAFF
J: TRBJ2-2; length: 17; size: NA; V: TRBV4-2; CDR3: CASSQGYNRGRTGELFF
J: TRBJ2-7; length: 13; size: once; V: TRBV5-1; CDR3: CASSWRQGNEQYF
J: TRBJ2-7; length: 13; size: NA; V: TRBV2; CDR3: CASSNGRNYEQYF